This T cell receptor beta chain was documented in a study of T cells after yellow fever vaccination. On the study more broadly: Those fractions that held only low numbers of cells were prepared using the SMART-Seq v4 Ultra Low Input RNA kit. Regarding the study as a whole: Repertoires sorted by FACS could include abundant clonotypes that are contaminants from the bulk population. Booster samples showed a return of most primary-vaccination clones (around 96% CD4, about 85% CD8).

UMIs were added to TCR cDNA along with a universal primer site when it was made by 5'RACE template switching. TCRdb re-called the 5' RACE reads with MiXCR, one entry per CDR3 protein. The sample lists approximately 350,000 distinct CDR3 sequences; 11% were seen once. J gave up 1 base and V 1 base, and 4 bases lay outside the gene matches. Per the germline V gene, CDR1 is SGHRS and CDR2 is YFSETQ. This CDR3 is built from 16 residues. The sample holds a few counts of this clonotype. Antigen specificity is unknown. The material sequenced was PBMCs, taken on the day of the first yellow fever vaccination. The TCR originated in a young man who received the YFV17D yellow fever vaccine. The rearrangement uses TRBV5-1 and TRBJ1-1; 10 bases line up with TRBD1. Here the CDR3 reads CASSLLGQGENTEAFF. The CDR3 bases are TGCGCCAGCAGCTTGCTTGGACAGGGGGAGAACACTGAAGCTTTCTTT.